A selection of T cell receptor beta chains follows, all from one sample in a study of blood T cell repertoires in COVID-19. Data came from immunoSEQ multiplex PCR; TCRdb stores just in-frame clones and leaves some out. The table shows about 120,000 clones, with 65% to 90% occurring only once. Specimen: peripheral blood. The receptors come from a man of 80 years or more with acute or convalescent COVID-19. The CDR3 runs from the conserved cysteine through the conserved F or W. Each record gives: D gene, clone size, J gene, V gene, CDR3 DNA, CDR3 protein. D genes are given only for firm matches. Some rows have no size entry. The others give once, few or many, or a class for an expanded clone.

>-|-|TRBJ1-3|TRBV7-2
TGTGCCAGCAGCTCCTCTCCTAACACCATATATTTT
CASSSSPNTIYF
>TRBD1|-|TRBJ2-2|TRBV18
TGTGCCAGCTCACCTGCGGGACAGGGAGGCACCGGGGAGCTGTTTTTT
CASSPAGQGGTGELFF
>TRBD2|-|TRBJ2-5|TRBV3-1/TRBV3-2
TGTGCCAGCAGCCAAGTGAGTGAGCTAGCGGCCCCCCCAGAGACCCAGTACTTC
CASSQVSELAAPPETQYF
>-|-|TRBJ1-5|TRBV19
TGTGCCAGTAGTATAGAACAGGCTGGACAGCCCCAGCATTTT
CASSIEQAGQPQHF
>-|-|TRBJ1-2|TRBV18
TGTGCCAGCTCACCACTTTCTCGTCAACCCGGAGCCCTCAACTATGGCTACACCTTC
CASSPLSRQPGALNYGYTF
>TRBD1|-|TRBJ1-3|TRBV9
TGTGCCAGCAGCGCTCTCGGACAGGGGGCCAACACCATATATTTT
CASSALGQGANTIYF
>TRBD2|few|TRBJ2-1|TRBV19
TGTGCCAGTGGTCTAGCGGAGAGGCGGAATTCCAATGAGCAGTTCTTC
CASGLAERRNSNEQFF
>TRBD1|-|TRBJ1-2|TRBV6-1
TGTGCCAGCAGCCAGGGACAGGGTTCATCTGGCTACACCTTC
CASSQGQGSSGYTF
>TRBD1|-|TRBJ2-5|TRBV15
TGTGCCACCAGCAGAGAGCCAGGGGGCTGGGAGACCCAGTACTTC
CATSREPGGWETQYF
>TRBD1|-|TRBJ2-3|TRBV11-2
TGTGCCAGCAGCTTAGCCCCAGGGGGCGGAACAGATACGCAGTATTTT
CASSLAPGGGTDTQYF
>-|-|TRBJ1-2|TRBV30
TGTGCCTGGACAGGTGTAGATGGCTACACCTTC
CAWTGVDGYTF
>TRBD2|-|TRBJ2-5|TRBV11-2
TGTGCCAGCAGCTTAGATCCAGGCGGGGGGGGCGGAGAGACCCAGTACTTC
CASSLDPGGGGGETQYF
>-|-|TRBJ2-2|TRBV19
TGTGCCAGTAGTAAACGGGGACGGGGAGGCACCGGGGAGCTGTTTTTT
CASSKRGRGGTGELFF
>TRBD2|-|TRBJ2-7|TRBV6-2/TRBV6-3
TGTGCCAGCAGCTGGGGGGGAGGAGGATCGAGCTCCTACGAGCAGTACTTC
CASSWGGGGSSSYEQYF
>-|-|TRBJ1-2|TRBV11-2
TGTGCCAGCAGCTTTGAGGCTAACTATGGCTACACCTTC
CASSFEANYGYTF
>-|few|TRBJ2-1|TRBV18
TGTGCCAGCTCACAAACCAGGGGCAATGAGCAGTTCTTC
CASSQTRGNEQFF
>-|-|TRBJ1-3|TRBV3-1/TRBV3-2
TGTGCCAGCAGCCAAGCAGGGTTCTCTGGAAACACCATATATTTT
CASSQAGFSGNTIYF
>-|-|TRBJ2-1|TRBV7-3
TGTGCCAGCGCGCTAGCGTCCTACAATGAGCAGTTCTTC
CASALASYNEQFF
>-|-|TRBJ1-6|TRBV19
TGTGCCAGTAGTATTAGCAGCTATAATTCACCCCTCCACTTT
CASSISSYNSPLHF
>-|-|TRBJ1-2|TRBV9
TGTGCCAGCAGCGTAGAAGGAGGAGGGACCCCCTTCTTC
CASSVEGGGTPFF
>TRBD1|once|TRBJ2-5|TRBV18
TGTGCCAGCTCACCTCCCGGGACAGGGTTGACAGAGACCCAGTACTTC
CASSPPGTGLTETQYF
>TRBD2|few|TRBJ2-3|TRBV19
TGTGCCAGTAAGGAGCTAGCGGGAGGATGGGATACGCAGTATTTT
CASKELAGGWDTQYF
>TRBD1|-|TRBJ2-7|TRBV29-1
TGCAGCGTTGAACTCCGGGACAGGGCCGACGAGCAGTACTTC
CSVELRDRADEQYF
>TRBD1|-|TRBJ2-7|TRBV5-1
TGCGCCAGCAGCTTGCAACCGACAGGGGTCAGCTCCTACGAGCAGTACTTC
CASSLQPTGVSSYEQYF
>-|-|TRBJ1-5|TRBV30
TGTGCCTGGAGTGGGGGGGGCGCAGGGCAGCCCCAGCATTTT
CAWSGGGAGQPQHF
>-|-|TRBJ2-1|TRBV21-1
TGTGCCAGCAGCAAAGCCCCTCCTCTCAACTGGACTAGATATAATGAGCAGTTCTTC
CASSKAPPLNWTRYNEQFF
>-|-|TRBJ2-7|TRBV5-5
TGTGCCAGCAGCTCTCGGGGCCTGGAGGGCGAGCAGTACTTC
CASSSRGLEGEQYF
>-|-|TRBJ1-5|TRBV4-3
TGCGCCAGCAGCCAAGTGTCGGGGCAGCCCCAGCATTTT
CASSQVSGQPQHF
>-|-|TRBJ1-5|TRBV7-9
TGTGCCAGCAGCCTTTCGGGGGGGGGCAATCAGCCCCAGCATTTT
CASSLSGGGNQPQHF
>-|once|TRBJ2-1|TRBV20-1
TGCAGTGCTCCCCGGGTGAATGAGCAGTTCTTC
CSAPRVNEQFF
>TRBD1|-|TRBJ1-2|TRBV4-3
TGCGCCAGCAGCCAAGAAGGAACAGGGGGTTACTATGGCTACACCTTC
CASSQEGTGGYYGYTF
>TRBD2|-|TRBJ2-3|TRBV7-3
TGTGCCAGCAGCTCCACCGGGACTAGCGGCCCCACAGATACGCAGTATTTT
CASSSTGTSGPTDTQYF
>TRBD1|once|TRBJ1-1|TRBV5-1
TGCGCCAGCAGCTTGGTCCCGACAGGGGTGAACACTGAAGCTTTCTTT
CASSLVPTGVNTEAFF
>TRBD2|-|TRBJ2-1|TRBV5-1
TGCGCCAGCAGCGGCCAACTAGCGGGGGCCTACAATGAGCAGTTCTTC
CASSGQLAGAYNEQFF
>TRBD2|-|TRBJ2-1|TRBV28
TGTGCCAGCAGTTATTTCGTTGGACTAGCGGGTAGCTCCTACAATGAGCAGTTCTTC
CASSYFVGLAGSSYNEQFF
>TRBD1|once|TRBJ1-2|TRBV3-1/TRBV3-2
TGTGCCAGCAGCCCGGGACAGGCTTATGGCTACACCTTC
CASSPGQAYGYTF
>TRBD2|-|TRBJ2-1|TRBV7-3
TGTGCCAGCAGCTTAGATCTTTGGACTAGCGGCATTAATGAGCAGTTCTTC
CASSLDLWTSGINEQFF
>-|-|TRBJ1-1|TRBV5-1
TGCGCCAGCAGCTTGGACGGGTCGAGGACTGAAGCTTTCTTT
CASSLDGSRTEAFF
>-|-|TRBJ1-1|TRBV3-1/TRBV3-2
TGTGCCAGCAGCCTGGGGGCCACCGGGACTGAAGCTTTCTTT
CASSLGATGTEAFF
>-|-|TRBJ2-3|TRBV11-2
TGTGCCAGCAGCTTCCCCTCTTACACAGATACGCAGTATTTT
CASSFPSYTDTQYF
>-|-|TRBJ1-3|TRBV19
TGTGCCAGTAGAAGACAGGTCTTCTCTGGAAACACCATATATTTT
CASRRQVFSGNTIYF
>TRBD1|few|TRBJ2-2|TRBV10-1
TGCGCCAGCAGTGAAAACAGGGGGCGGAACACCGGGGAGCTGTTTTTT
CASSENRGRNTGELFF
>TRBD2|-|TRBJ2-1|TRBV28
TGTGCCAGCAGTTTTGGGCTAGCGGACATAGACAATGAGCAGTTCTTC
CASSFGLADIDNEQFF
>TRBD2|once|TRBJ2-1|TRBV6-1
TGTGCCAGCAGTGAGACACTAGCGGATTACAATGAGCAGTTCTTC
CASSETLADYNEQFF
>-|-|TRBJ1-2|TRBV4-1
TGCGCCAGCAGCCGGGGACATGCAGACTATGGCTACACCTTC
CASSRGHADYGYTF
>TRBD2|-|TRBJ2-3|TRBV13
TGTGCCAGCATAACTAGCGGGAAACTCGGCACAGATACGCAGTATTTT
CASITSGKLGTDTQYF